This T cell receptor beta chain was captured by sequencing in a study of blood T cells in healthy people across ages. Sample-barcoded 5' priming and a J-beta primer mix drove a second PCR of roughly 7 to 11 cycles. TCRdb fed the 5' RACE reads into MiXCR, producing one record per CDR3 protein. The data show fewer than 750,000 distinct CDR3 sequences, roughly 48% seen once. RNA extraction gave at least 5.5 micrograms of total RNA per sample. This CDR3 spans 16 amino acids. V shed 2 bases and J shed 0 bases, with 12 bases lying between them. Germline lookup yields CDR1 SNHLY and CDR2 FYNNEI. Sequenced input: blood. The TCR comes from a man older than 75 in good health. The chain has TRBV2 and TRBJ2-3; TRBD1 or TRBD2 may be the D gene (6 bases each). The CDR3 loop is CASSELGGPSTDTQYF. The CDR3 DNA sequence: TGTGCCAGCAGTGAATTGGGGGGCCCTAGCACAGATACGCAGTATTTT.